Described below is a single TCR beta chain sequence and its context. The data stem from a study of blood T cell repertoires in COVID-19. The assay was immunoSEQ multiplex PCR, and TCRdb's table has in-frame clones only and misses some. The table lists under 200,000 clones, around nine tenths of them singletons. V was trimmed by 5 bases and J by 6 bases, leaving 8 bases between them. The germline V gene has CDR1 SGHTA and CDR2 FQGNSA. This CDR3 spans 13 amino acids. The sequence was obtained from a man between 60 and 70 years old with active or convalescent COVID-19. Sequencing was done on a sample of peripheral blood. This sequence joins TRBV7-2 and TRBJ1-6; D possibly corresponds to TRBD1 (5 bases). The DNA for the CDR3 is TGTGCCAGCAGCCAAGACAGTAATTCACCCCTCCACTTT. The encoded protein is CASSQDSNSPLHF.